The 22 T cell receptor beta chains given below trace back to one sample, sequenced in a study of T cell changes during pregnancy in multiple sclerosis. Repertoires were generated with immunoSEQ multiplex PCR, while TCRdb's copy carries only in-frame clones and drops some. The table has 35,000 to 55,000 clones, approximately 90% seen once. Sequencing used CD4+ T cells from peripheral blood mononuclear cells, obtained before pregnancy. The origin of the receptors is a female donor with multiple sclerosis, enrolled in a pregnancy study.

This chain links TRBV4-2 with TRBJ1-2; D is perhaps TRBD1 (5 bases). Germline values: CDR1 LGHNA, CDR2 YNFKEQ. CDR3 length: 16 amino acids. V dropped 3 bases and J dropped 2 bases, with 16 bases sitting between them. The CDR3: CASSHGVGGENYGYTF. The DNA of the CDR3 is TGTGCCAGCAGCCATGGCGTCGGGGGGGAGAACTATGGCTACACCTTC.

The rearrangement links TRBV5-4 to TRBJ2-7, with 10 bases fitting TRBD2. V lost 0 bases and J lost 5; bases outside the gene matches: 5. Germline V gives CDR1 SGHNT, CDR2 YYREEE (reference sequence). This CDR3 is built from 15 residues. The CDR3 sequence is CASSLVASGRDEQYF. The CDR3 DNA is TGTGCCAGCAGCTTGGTGGCTAGCGGGAGAGACGAGCAGTACTTC.

A single count supports this clone. The chain carries TRBV4-1 and TRBJ2-7; 8 bases match TRBD2. The CDR3 has 16 residues. Germline V lookup: CDR1 MGHRA, CDR2 YSYEKL. J gave up 0 bases and V 0 bases, and 4 bases lay outside the gene matches. The CDR3 here is CASSQDRTSGSYEQYF. CDR3 in DNA: TGCGCCAGCAGCCAAGATCGCACTAGCGGCTCCTACGAGCAGTACTTC.

The CDR3 nucleotides read TGTGCCAGCAGCCGCGGGAGTGCAGATACGCAGTATTTT. The encoded protein is CASSRGSADTQYF. The rearrangement joins TRBV6-5 to TRBJ2-3; 7 bases are shared with TRBD2. Germline loops: CDR1 MNHEY, CDR2 SVGAGI. J gave up 4 bases and V 6 bases, and 4 bases lay outside the gene matches. CDR3 length equals 13 residues.

The chain is built from TRBV19 and TRBJ1-1; 7 bases map to TRBD1. This CDR3 spans 16 amino acids. V shed 5 bases, J shed 0 bases, and the junction held 9 bases outside the gene matches. Germline values: CDR1 LNHDA, CDR2 SQIVND (reference sequence). The CDR3: CASSFDRVGMNTEAFF. Here the CDR3 DNA reads TGTGCCAGTAGTTTCGACAGGGTCGGGATGAACACTGAAGCTTTCTTT.

This chain joins TRBV12-5 and TRBJ1-5; tentatively, D is TRBD1 (6 bases). V dropped 3 bases and J dropped 6 bases, with 15 bases sitting between them. The CDR3 is 15 amino acids. The V gene's germline CDR1 is LGHNT and CDR2 FRNRAP. The CDR3 loop reads CASGFMSGAAQPQHF. CDR3 in DNA: TGTGCTAGTGGTTTTATGTCAGGGGCGGCTCAGCCCCAGCATTTT.

The V call is TRBV18, the J call TRBJ2-5; 8 positions match TRBD2. This CDR3 spans 15 amino acids. Germline-derived CDR1 and CDR2 are KGHSH and LQKENI. Trimming took 5 bases from V and 4 from J; bases not matched to a gene: 9. CDR3 nucleotides: TGTGCCAGCTCAAGAAGCGGGGGTGGAGTAGAGACCCAGTACTTC. Translated, it gives CASSRSGGGVETQYF.

The rearrangement joins TRBV4-3 to TRBJ2-2; D not certain. Deletions cut 0 bases from V and 6 bases from J, with 8 bases between. Germline V gene sequence: CDR1 LGHNA, CDR2 YSLEER. The CDR3 covers 14 residues. CDR3 bases: TGCGCCAGCAGCCAAGATGGGCAATCCGGGGAGCTGTTTTTT. This codes for CASSQDGQSGELFF.

This clone showed up just once. This chain connects TRBV2 to TRBJ2-3; D might be TRBD1 (6 bases). The length of the CDR3 is 15 residues. Germline CDR1 is SNHLY and CDR2 is FYNNEI. The ends were cut back, 3 bases at V and 0 bases at J, with 10 bases in the middle. DNA of the CDR3: TGTGCCAGCAGTGATCAGGGGACCAGCACAGATACGCAGTATTTT. Protein: CASSDQGTSTDTQYF.

V and J are TRBV7-7 and TRBJ2-2, with D possibly TRBD1 on 5 matching bases. The CDR3 is made up of 17 amino acids. Trimming stripped 5 bases from V and 3 bases from J, with 19 bases between. Germline assignment: CDR1 SSHAT and CDR2 FNYEAQ (reference sequence). The CDR3: CASSPTALLGHTGELFF. The CDR3 DNA reads TGTGCCAGCAGCCCCACGGCACTATTGGGGCACACCGGGGAGCTGTTTTTT.

The gene calls are TRBV5-1 and TRBJ2-2; a weak D match, TRBD2 (5 bases). The CDR3 is 17 amino acids. Per the germline V gene, CDR1 is SGHRS and CDR2 is YFSETQ. Deletions cut 0 bases from V and 4 bases from J, with 16 bases between. CDR3: CASSLAITRVGTGELFF. Here the CDR3 DNA reads TGCGCCAGCAGCTTGGCCATAACGAGGGTCGGCACCGGGGAGCTGTTTTTT.

This clone was counted once. CDR3 sequence (DNA): TGTGCCAGCAGCTTAGTAGCGGGAGGGGTCTCAGATACGCAGTATTTT. Translated, it gives CASSLVAGGVSDTQYF. V usage is TRBV11-2 and J usage is TRBJ2-3; 11 bases fit TRBD2. Trimming at V came to 1 base and at J to 4 bases, leaving 4 bases not matched to a gene. The CDR3 length is 16 residues. Germline V gene data show CDR1 as SGHAT and CDR2 as FQNNGV.

A single count supports this clone. This chain connects TRBV4-1 to TRBJ2-7, with 10 nucleotides matching TRBD1. This CDR3 region has 16 residues. Germline V gene data show CDR1 as MGHRA and CDR2 as YSYEKL. V shed 6 bases and J 2 bases; nucleotides not matched to a gene: 10. This CDR3 is CASSLKRDRGPYEQYF. As DNA, the CDR3 is TGCGCCAGCAGTCTTAAACGGGACAGGGGTCCCTACGAGCAGTACTTC.

In its sample, this clone was seen a few times. V and J are TRBV30 and TRBJ1-1, with unresolved D. This CDR3 contains 13 residues. Germline lookup yields CDR1 GTSNPN and CDR2 SVGIG (reference sequence). Trimming left V 1 base short and J 0 bases short, with 6 bases between. CDR3 in amino acids: CAWSAGLNTEAFF. CDR3 nucleotides: TGTGCCTGGAGTGCAGGATTGAACACTGAAGCTTTCTTT.

This clone was recorded only once. The CDR3 DNA is TGCGCCAGCAGGGCCCAGGGGCGCCACACTGAAGCTTTCTTT. This gives the protein CASRAQGRHTEAFF. The rearrangement joins TRBV5-1 to TRBJ1-1, with D maybe TRBD1 (6 bases). V gave up 5 bases and J gave up 3 bases, with 14 bases separating them. This CDR3 contains 14 residues. The germline V gene encodes CDR1 SGHRS and CDR2 YFSETQ.

This clone occurred once. The chain uses TRBV2 and TRBJ2-1; D is unclear. The CDR3 length is 11 residues. Trimming removed 6 bases from V and 9 bases from J, with 9 bases in between. The germline CDR1 and CDR2 sequences are SNHLY and FYNNEI. The CDR3 DNA is TGTGCCAGCAGAGAAAACAGTGAGCAGTTCTTC. Protein: CASRENSEQFF.

J is TRBJ2-5 and V is TRBV30; D possibly corresponds to TRBD1 (6 bases). The CDR3 sequence is 14 residues long. Germline assignment: CDR1 GTSNPN and CDR2 SVGIG (reference sequence). Trimming stripped 5 bases from V and 2 bases from J, with 15 bases between. The CDR3 protein is CAWDEGGSQETQYF. In DNA form, the CDR3 reads TGTGCCTGGGATGAAGGGGGATCTCAAGAGACCCAGTACTTC. The full variable domain, completed using reference TRBV30 and TRBJ2-5, is SQTIHQWPATLVQPVGSPLSLECTVEGTSNPNLYWYRQAAGRGLQLLFYSVGIGQISSEVPQNLSASRPQDRQFILSSKKLLLSDSGFYLCAWDEGGSQETQYFGPGTRLLVL.

V gene TRBV19 combines with J gene TRBJ2-3, with TRBD2 identical over 7 bases. CDR1 is LNHDA, CDR2 SQIVND, per germline (reference sequence). The CDR3 covers 16 residues. Trimming cost V 1 base and J 0 bases; bases outside gene matches: 4. The CDR3 here is CASSIGELASTDTQYF. CDR3 coding DNA: TGTGCCAGTAGTATAGGGGAACTAGCGAGCACAGATACGCAGTATTTT.

V gene TRBV4-2 combines with J gene TRBJ2-5; D is perhaps TRBD2 (7 bases). The CDR3 consists of 17 residues. Trimming shortened V by 0 bases and J by 4 bases, and 18 bases separated the two germline ends. Germline CDR1 and CDR2: LGHNA and YNFKEQ. CDR3 nucleotide sequence: TGTGCCAGCAGCCAAGATTTCCTAGGGGGGGTCCGAGAGACCCAGTACTTC. Encoded protein: CASSQDFLGGVRETQYF.

This chain connects TRBV28 to TRBJ1-4; 7 nucleotides agree with TRBD1. The CDR3 has 14 residues. CDR1 MDHEN and CDR2 SYDVKM come from the germline V gene. V dropped 6 bases and J dropped 4; count of bases not matched to a gene: 5. Here the CDR3 reads CASRMTGRNEKLFF. CDR3 DNA: TGTGCCAGCAGGATGACAGGGCGTAATGAAAAACTGTTTTTT.

V gene TRBV5-4 combines with J gene TRBJ1-2, with D unclear. V lost 2 bases and J lost 0, with 23 bases in between. Germline V gene sequence: CDR1 SGHNT, CDR2 YYREEE (reference sequence). The CDR3 covers 19 residues. CDR3 region: CASSLYTNLPTRANYGYTF. Here the CDR3 DNA reads TGTGCCAGCAGCTTATATACCAACCTTCCCACTAGAGCTAACTATGGCTACACCTTC.

V gene TRBV6-1 combines with J gene TRBJ2-7; TRBD1 matches at 7 bases. The CDR3 covers 13 residues. Germline trimming cut 5 bases from V and 4 bases from J; bases unmatched to any gene: 5. Germline-derived CDR1 and CDR2 are MNHNS and SASEGT. The chain's CDR3 is CASSLWTGYEQYF. CDR3 nucleotide sequence: TGTGCCAGCAGTCTGTGGACAGGTTACGAGCAGTACTTC.